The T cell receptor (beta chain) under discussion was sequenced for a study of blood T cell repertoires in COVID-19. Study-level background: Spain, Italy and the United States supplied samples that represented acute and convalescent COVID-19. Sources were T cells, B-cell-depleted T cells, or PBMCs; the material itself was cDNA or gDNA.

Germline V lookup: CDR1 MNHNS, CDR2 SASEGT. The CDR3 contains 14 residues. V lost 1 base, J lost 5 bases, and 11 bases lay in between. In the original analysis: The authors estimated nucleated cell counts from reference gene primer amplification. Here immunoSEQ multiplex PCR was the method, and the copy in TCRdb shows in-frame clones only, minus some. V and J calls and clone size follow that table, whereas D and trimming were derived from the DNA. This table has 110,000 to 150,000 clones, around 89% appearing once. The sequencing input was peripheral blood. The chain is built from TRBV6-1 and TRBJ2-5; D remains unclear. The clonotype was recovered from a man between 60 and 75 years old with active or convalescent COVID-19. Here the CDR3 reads CASSEVSRMETQYF. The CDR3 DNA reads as TGTGCCAGCAGTGAAGTTAGCAGAATGGAGACCCAGTACTTC.